These 14 T cell receptor beta chains were all obtained from the same sample, sequenced in a study of T cell repertoires in ileal Crohn's disease. Noted time point: inflamed ileum from the surgical specimen. TCRdb's copy holds only in-frame clones and misses some; the assay was immunoSEQ multiplex PCR. Here the sample spans 9,500 to 12,000 clones, 87% being singletons. The sample was ileal tissue. These receptors all stem from an adult with Crohn's disease.

This clone was observed a single time. V usage is TRBV11-2 and J usage is TRBJ1-1, with no clear D. V was cut by 3 bases and J by 3 bases, with 8 bases left in between. The CDR3 consists of 13 residues. The germline V gene has CDR1 SGHAT and CDR2 FQNNGV. CDR3 sequence (DNA): TGTGCCAGCAGCTTCGGAAGGGACACTGAAGCTTTCTTT. Translated: CASSFGRDTEAFF.

The genes are TRBV25-1 and TRBJ1-3; D uncertain. Germline values: CDR1 MGHDK, CDR2 SYGVNS. The CDR3 length is 13 residues. V was pared by 4 bases and J by 2 bases, with 6 bases between. The chain's CDR3 is CASSGTTGNTIYF. CDR3 coding DNA: TGTGCCAGCAGTGGTACGACTGGAAACACCATATATTTT.

The V and J genes are TRBV2 and TRBJ2-3; the match to TRBD2 covers 9 bases. The germline CDR1 and CDR2 sequences are SNHLY and FYNNEI. Trimming removed 6 bases from V and 4 bases from J; junction bases left unmatched: 5. The CDR3 length is 14 residues. In nucleotides, the CDR3 is TGTGCCAGCAGCGCGGGGGGGAATGCAGATACGCAGTATTTT. It translates to CASSAGGNADTQYF.

J is TRBJ2-2 and V is TRBV11-3; TRBD2 aligns across 7 bases. Germline V gene data show CDR1 as SGHNT and CDR2 as YENEEA. The junction had 13 bases not matched to a gene; V was cut back by 5 bases and J by 4 bases. There are 17 residues in the CDR3. The CDR3 bases are TGTGCCAGCAGCCCGAACAGCGGGATTGCGGGCACCGGGGAGCTGTTTTTT. It yields the protein CASSPNSGIAGTGELFF.

V is TRBV29-1 and J is TRBJ2-3; 10 nucleotides match TRBD2. V was pared by 6 bases and J by 3 bases, with 9 bases of the junction left unmatched. This CDR3 has 15 amino acids. The germline V gene has CDR1 SQVTM and CDR2 ANQGSEA. CDR3 amino acids: CSVPPASGRTDTQYF. The CDR3 DNA reads TGCAGCGTCCCCCCGGCTAGCGGGAGAACAGATACGCAGTATTTT.

V and J are TRBV12-5 and TRBJ2-7, with 15 bases lining up with TRBD2. The CDR3 is 15 residues long. Germline V gene lookup returns CDR1 LGHNT and CDR2 FRNRAP. Unmatched junction bases numbered 3, after V lost 5 bases and J lost 4 bases. CDR3 coding DNA: TGTGCTAGTGGTCCCGGGACTAGCGGGAGGTACGAGCAGTACTTC. This sequence encodes CASGPGTSGRYEQYF. The full variable domain, its missing parts supplied by reference TRBV12-5 and TRBJ2-7, is DARVTQTPRHKVTEMGQEVTMRCQPILGHNTVFWYRQTMMQGLELLAYFRNRAPLDDSGMPKDRFSAEMPDATLATLKIQPSEPRDSAVYFCASGPGTSGRYEQYFGPGTRLTVT.

V and J are TRBV5-1 and TRBJ1-2; no reliable D call. Germline loops: CDR1 SGHRS, CDR2 YFSETQ. This CDR3 has 15 residues. V lost 1 base, J lost 4 bases, and 14 bases lay in between. The CDR3 spells CASSLSPTGSYGYTF. CDR3 DNA: TGCGCCAGCAGCTTGTCACCGACTGGGAGCTATGGCTACACCTTC.

The chain couples TRBV29-1 to TRBJ2-3, with D possibly called TRBD1 or TRBD2 (5 bases each). Deletions cut 8 bases from V and 2 bases from J, with 17 bases between. The CDR3 is 14 amino acids. Germline V gene data show CDR1 as SQVTM and CDR2 as ANQGSEA. The CDR3 reads CSTFGDETTDTQYF. The DNA for the CDR3 is TGCAGCACCTTCGGGGACGAGACCACAGATACGCAGTATTTT.

Worth noting for this clone: This sample also contains other DNA sequences that code for the same CDR3. The genes are TRBV30 and TRBJ2-6, with D possibly TRBD2 on 7 matching bases. Per germline, CDR1 GTSNPN and CDR2 SVGIG (reference sequence). The ends were cut back, 6 bases at V and 0 bases at J, with 30 bases in the middle. The CDR3 runs to 21 residues. CDR3 in amino acids: CACRRGGAGVRRGSGANVLTF. Written as DNA, the CDR3 is TGTGCCTGCCGTCGCGGGGGCGCGGGGGTTCGCAGGGGCTCTGGGGCCAACGTCCTGACTTTC. The whole variable domain, filled in from reference TRBV30 and TRBJ2-6, reads SQTIHQWPATLVQPVGSPLSLECTVEGTSNPNLYWYRQAAGRGLQLLFYSVGIGQISSEVPQNLSASRPQDRQFILSSKKLLLSDSGFYLCACRRGGAGVRRGSGANVLTFGAGSRLTVL.

The CDR3 protein is CAISERSASGAAHEQFF. In nucleotides, the CDR3 is TGTGCCATCAGTGAGCGGAGTGCTAGCGGGGCCGCCCATGAGCAGTTCTTC. The V gene is TRBV10-3, the J gene TRBJ2-1; 9 bases line up with TRBD2. V shed 2 bases, J shed 8 bases, and the junction held 13 bases outside the gene matches. The CDR3 sequence is 17 residues long. Per germline, CDR1 ENHRY and CDR2 SYGVKD.

A note on this clone: This CDR3 is also generated by other DNA sequences in the sample. J is TRBJ1-3 and V is TRBV6-6, with 7 bases matching TRBD1. In germline, CDR1 is MNHNY, CDR2 SVGAGI (reference sequence). The CDR3 has 15 residues. The V segment lost 2 bases and the J segment 3 bases; nucleotides outside the gene matches: 4. The CDR3 spells CASSYRGLDGNTIYF. The CDR3 DNA sequence: TGTGCCAGCAGTTACAGGGGGCTTGATGGAAACACCATATATTTT.

This clone showed up just once. V usage is TRBV6-4 and J usage is TRBJ1-2; D not certain. Germline CDR1 is MRHNA and CDR2 is SNTAGT. The V end was cut by 7 bases, the J end by 5 bases, with 20 bases between. CDR3 size: 15 residues. CDR3 region: CASMPTELSEYGYTF. CDR3 DNA: TGTGCCAGCATGCCGACTGAGCTGTCTGAGTATGGCTACACCTTC.

This clone was found a few times. The chain is built from TRBV9 and TRBJ1-1; 8 nucleotides match TRBD1. The CDR3 contains 15 residues. Germline assignment: CDR1 SGDLS and CDR2 YYNGEE. V shed 0 bases, J shed 4 bases, and the junction held 5 bases outside the gene matches. CDR3 amino acids: CASSVAPQGGTEAFF. CDR3 DNA sequence: TGTGCCAGCAGCGTAGCGCCACAGGGGGGCACTGAAGCTTTCTTT. The full variable domain, rest sourced from reference TRBV9 and TRBJ1-1, is DSGVTQTPKHLITATGQRVTLRCSPRSGDLSVYWYQQSLDQGLQFLIQYYNGEERAKGNILERFSAQQFPDLHSELNLSSLELGDSALYFCASSVAPQGGTEAFFGQGTRLTVV.

Worth noting for this clone: The sample has other DNA sequences that encode this CDR3 too. The chain carries TRBV4-2 and TRBJ1-1, with D unresolved. CDR1 is LGHNA and CDR2 is YNFKEQ in the germline V gene. The CDR3 runs to 18 residues. V shed 0 bases and J shed 1 base, with 18 bases lying between them. CDR3 amino acids: CASSQEPSGQGGNTEAFF. Here the CDR3 DNA reads TGTGCCAGCAGCCAAGAACCCTCGGGTCAAGGAGGGAACACTGAAGCTTTCTTT.